The 7 T cell receptor beta chains reported below all come from one sample, sequenced in a study of cytomegalovirus exposure and HLA in healthy donors. The study ran its PCR with 60 Vbeta and 13 Jbeta primers. Using immunoSEQ multiplex PCR, the repertoire was profiled, and TCRdb retains in-frame clones only, with some absent. The sample holds about 150,000 clones. Sequences were obtained from PBMCs. Receptors were obtained from a woman aged 45-60 years in good health and CMV-seronegative.

The chain links TRBV6-1 to TRBJ2-7; 9 bases are shared with TRBD1. The J segment lost 4 bases and the V segment lost 4 bases, leaving 2 bases of the junction unmatched. The CDR3 length is 13 residues. Germline assignment: CDR1 MNHNS and CDR2 SASEGT. CDR3 residues: CASSGTGVYEQYF. For the CDR3, the DNA is TGTGCCAGCAGTGGGACAGGGGTTTACGAGCAGTACTTC.

The chain carries TRBV6-1 and TRBJ2-4; no firm D call. Between the trimmed V and J ends, which lost 4 bases and 1 base, there was a span of 20 bases. The CDR3 is made up of 18 amino acids. Germline V lookup: CDR1 MNHNS, CDR2 SASEGT. CDR3 region: CASSARIQVVVAKNIQYF. CDR3 bases: TGTGCCAGCAGTGCACGAATCCAGGTCGTGGTCGCCAAAAACATTCAGTACTTC.

The genes are TRBV5-4 and TRBJ2-5; the match to TRBD2 covers 7 bases. CDR1 is SGHNT, CDR2 YYREEE, per germline (reference sequence). With 7 bases clipped from V and 5 bases from J, the junction kept 8 bases outside the gene matches. The CDR3 has 13 residues. DNA for the CDR3: TGTGCCAGCCGCCGGGGGGTCCAGGAGACCCAGTACTTC. The encoded protein is CASRRGVQETQYF.

This chain joins TRBV9 and TRBJ2-7; the D gene is possibly TRBD2 (6 bases). The CDR3 totals 14 residues. The V end was cut by 0 bases, the J end by 2 bases, with 9 bases between. Per the germline V gene, CDR1 is SGDLS and CDR2 is YYNGEE. The CDR3 region is CASSVGGGAYEQYF. In DNA form, the CDR3 reads TGTGCCAGCAGCGTAGGAGGAGGGGCCTACGAGCAGTACTTC.

The chain carries TRBV4-1 and TRBJ2-4; 9 bases map to TRBD2. The germline CDR1 and CDR2 sequences are MGHRA and YSYEKL. J lost 4 bases, V lost 0 bases, and 4 bases had no gene match. The CDR3 spans 16 residues. The CDR3 DNA reads as TGCGCCAGCAGCCAAGAAGGCGGGAGGGTTAAAAACATTCAGTACTTC. Protein product: CASSQEGGRVKNIQYF.

The genes are TRBV28 and TRBJ2-4, with a possible D match to TRBD1 (6 bases). This CDR3 is built from 15 residues. The germline gives CDR1 MDHEN, CDR2 SYDVKM. Deletions cut 3 bases from V and 8 bases from J, with 17 bases between. CDR3 sequence: CASSFSQGKADIQYF. DNA of the CDR3: TGTGCCAGCAGTTTTTCTCAGGGGAAGGCGGACATTCAGTACTTC.

V is TRBV5-1 and J is TRBJ2-7, with D tentatively TRBD2 (5 bases). V shed 5 bases and J shed 2 bases, with 8 bases lying between them. This CDR3 has 12 amino acids. Germline V lookup: CDR1 SGHRS, CDR2 YFSETQ. For the CDR3, the DNA is TGCGCCAGCAGAGAGGGCGCCTACGAGCAGTACTTC. Translating gives CASREGAYEQYF.